This section outlines one T cell receptor beta chain sequence together with its context. Its cognate antigen is unknown. This sample is drawn from a study of T-cell reconstitution after alpha-beta-depleted transplantation in children. Study conclusions and caveats: The study reportedly traced alpha-beta T cells about two months after transplant to several hundred expanded graft clones. There were some patients whose high TCRbeta diversity at day 60 came from surviving recipient T cells and thymic progenitors. After one year, T-cell counts and TCRbeta diversity mostly came from new T cells.

The TCRbeta library incorporated unique molecular identifiers. From the PCR reads, TCRdb called clonotypes with MiXCR, one entry per CDR3 protein. The sample includes approximately 79,000 distinct CDR3 sequences, 18% of them seen just once. The sequencing used PBMCs, mostly from graft donor cells, collected 360 days after TCRalphabeta/CD19-depleted stem cell transplant. This TCR was sampled from a male patient aged 2-15 years who had a stem cell transplant for acute lymphoblastic leukemia, so the T cells may come from the graft donor.

The CDR3 spells CASSLHLPLTSRDEQFF. The CDR3 DNA follows: TGCGCCAGCAGCCTCCACCTGCCCCTGACTAGTCGGGATGAGCAGTTCTTC. The V and J genes are TRBV4-1 and TRBJ2-1; D is perhaps TRBD2 (6 bases). The length of the CDR3 is 17 residues. V was shortened by 4 bases and J by 8 bases, with 24 bases between the two germline ends. Germline values: CDR1 MGHRA, CDR2 YSYEKL.